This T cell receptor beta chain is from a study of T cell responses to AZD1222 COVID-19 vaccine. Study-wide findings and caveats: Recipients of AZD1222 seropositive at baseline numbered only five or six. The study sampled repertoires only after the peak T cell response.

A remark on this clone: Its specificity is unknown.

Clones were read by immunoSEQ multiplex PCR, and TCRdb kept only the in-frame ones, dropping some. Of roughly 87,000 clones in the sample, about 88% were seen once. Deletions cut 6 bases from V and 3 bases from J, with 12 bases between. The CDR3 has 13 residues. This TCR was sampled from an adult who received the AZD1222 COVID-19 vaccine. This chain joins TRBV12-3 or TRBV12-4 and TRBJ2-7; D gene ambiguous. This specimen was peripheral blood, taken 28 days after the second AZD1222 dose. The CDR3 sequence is CASSRPGNYEQYF. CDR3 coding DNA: TGTGCCAGCAGCCGACCCGGAAACTACGAGCAGTACTTC.